Listed below are T cell receptor beta chains from one sample, sequenced in a study of blood T cell repertoires in COVID-19. Using immunoSEQ multiplex PCR, the repertoire was profiled, and TCRdb retains in-frame clones only, with some absent. Here the sample spans 80,000 to 90,000 clones, over 65% being singletons. Sequencing was performed on peripheral blood. The receptors here all came from a woman in her 70s with acute or convalescent COVID-19. The CDR3 runs from the conserved cysteine through the conserved F or W. D genes are given only for firm matches. The size field is filled for only some rows; it gives once, few, many or a size class.

TRBD1	NA	TRBV6-4	TRBJ2-1	CASREGDRANEQFF	TGTGCCAGCCGAGAGGGGGACAGGGCGAATGAGCAGTTCTTC
NA	NA	TRBV27	TRBJ2-3	CASRAWSETPRDTDTQYF	TGTGCCAGCAGGGCCTGGTCTGAAACGCCTAGAGACACAGATACGCAGTATTTT
TRBD1	NA	TRBV3-1/TRBV3-2	TRBJ2-2	CASSPRTGMNTGELFF	TGTGCCAGCAGCCCGCGGACAGGGATGAACACCGGGGAGCTGTTTTTT
NA	NA	TRBV5-8	TRBJ1-2	CASSLGGHRGYTF	TGTGCCAGCAGCTTGGGAGGCCATAGGGGCTACACCTTC
TRBD2	few	TRBV5-3	TRBJ2-2	CARSYRTSGRYTGELFF	TGTGCCAGAAGTTACAGGACTAGCGGACGATACACCGGGGAGCTGTTTTTT
NA	NA	TRBV5-6	TRBJ1-2	CASSQGQHYGYTF	TGTGCCAGCAGCCAAGGACAGCACTATGGCTACACCTTC
TRBD1	NA	TRBV15	TRBJ2-2	CATQGTGGVIGELFF	TGTGCCACCCAAGGGACAGGGGGGGTAATCGGGGAGCTGTTTTTT
NA	NA	TRBV3-1/TRBV3-2	TRBJ1-2	CASSQGFRGLGGYTF	TGTGCCAGCAGCCAAGGTTTTCGAGGCCTTGGGGGCTACACCTTC
NA	NA	TRBV28	TRBJ2-3	CASSSRTGMGAKLGYF	TGTGCCAGCAGTTCGAGGACGGGGATGGGAGCCAAGCTTGGGTATTTT
NA	NA	TRBV25-1	TRBJ1-1	CASSVHSMNTEAFF	TGTGCCAGCAGTGTTCACAGCATGAACACTGAAGCTTTCTTT
TRBD2	once	TRBV7-8	TRBJ2-3	CASSPLSGRAKDTQYF	TGTGCCAGCAGCCCACTTAGCGGGAGGGCCAAAGATACGCAGTATTTT
NA	NA	TRBV5-1	TRBJ1-1	CASSLRGSEAFF	TGCGCCAGCAGCTTGCGGGGAAGTGAAGCTTTCTTT
TRBD2	NA	TRBV10-3	TRBJ2-2	CAISAGGDGGELFF	TGTGCCATCAGCGCGGGGGGCGATGGCGGGGAGCTGTTTTTT
NA	once	TRBV6-4	TRBJ2-3	CASSEAGRTTDTQYF	TGTGCCAGCAGTGAGGCGGGTAGAACCACAGATACGCAGTATTTT
TRBD1	NA	TRBV6-1	TRBJ2-6	CASSEAHRGRTGSGANVLTF	TGTGCCAGCAGTGAAGCCCACAGGGGGCGGACCGGCTCTGGGGCCAACGTCCTGACTTTC
TRBD2	NA	TRBV10-3	TRBJ2-3	CATTLAGDTDTQYF	TGTGCCACTACTCTAGCGGGGGACACAGATACGCAGTATTTT
NA	NA	TRBV14	TRBJ2-3	CASSQGVTQYF	TGTGCCAGCAGCCAAGGAGTTACGCAGTATTTT
NA	NA	TRBV19	TRBJ1-2	CASSINRVLSYGYTF	TGTGCCAGTAGTATCAACAGGGTTTTAAGCTATGGCTACACCTTC
NA	NA	TRBV9	TRBJ1-1	CASSGSANTEAFF	TGTGCCAGCAGCGGCAGCGCGAACACTGAAGCTTTCTTT
NA	NA	TRBV5-1	TRBJ2-2	CASSLAYSTGELFF	TGCGCCAGCAGCTTGGCCTACAGCACCGGGGAGCTGTTTTTT
TRBD2	NA	TRBV10-3	TRBJ2-5	CAIMAGGQETQYF	TGTGCCATCATGGCGGGAGGGCAAGAGACCCAGTACTTC
TRBD2	NA	TRBV5-5	TRBJ2-3	CASSIATSGGLDF	TGTGCCAGCAGCATCGCTACTAGCGGGGGGTTGGATTTT
NA	NA	TRBV2	TRBJ1-2	CASTSSEGFNGYTF	TGTGCCAGCACGTCCTCGGAGGGTTTCAATGGCTACACCTTC
TRBD2	NA	TRBV5-4	TRBJ2-2	CASSRGLAGEGTGELFF	TGTGCCAGCAGCAGGGGACTAGCGGGAGAGGGCACCGGGGAGCTGTTTTTT
NA	NA	TRBV4-1	TRBJ1-2	CASSQLRGGYTF	TGCGCCAGCAGCCAACTTCGGGGAGGCTACACCTTC
TRBD2	NA	TRBV3-1/TRBV3-2	TRBJ2-2	CASRRLAGLNTGELFF	TGTGCCAGCAGGCGACTAGCGGGGCTGAACACCGGGGAGCTGTTTTTT
NA	NA	TRBV2	TRBJ2-3	CASSGGLSPYTDTQYF	TGTGCCAGCAGTGGGGGGCTTTCCCCTTACACAGATACGCAGTATTTT
NA	NA	TRBV5-4	TRBJ1-2	CASSHPNSRIANYGYTF	TGTGCCAGCAGCCACCCAAACTCGAGGATAGCTAACTATGGCTACACCTTC
NA	once	TRBV4-3	TRBJ1-5	CASSQDYFRQVNQPQHF	TGCGCCAGCAGCCAAGATTACTTTCGACAGGTAAATCAGCCCCAGCATTTT
NA	NA	TRBV11-2	TRBJ1-4	CASSPALGADEKLFF	TGTGCCAGCAGCCCTGCACTGGGGGCCGATGAAAAACTGTTTTTT